Listed below are T cell receptor beta chains from one sample, sequenced in a study of blood T cell repertoires in COVID-19. The method was immunoSEQ multiplex PCR; TCRdb's version includes in-frame clones alone and lacks a portion of them. This sample has 150,000 to 200,000 clones, with approximately 81% found just once. Sequencing was done on a sample of peripheral blood. These receptors were collected from a woman aged 70-85 years with COVID-19, enrolled during active disease. Both conserved end residues are part of each CDR3. The D gene is left open where the match is weak. Part of the rows lack a size; the others show once, few, many or a class for expanded clones.

>TRBV18|TRBJ2-1|-|-
CASSLGGGGEFF
TGTGCCAGCTCACTCGGAGGAGGCGGCGAGTTCTTC
>TRBV18|TRBJ2-3|TRBD2|-
CASSPLAGGAKDTQYF
TGTGCCAGCTCACCTTTAGCGGGGGGGGCCAAAGATACGCAGTATTTT
>TRBV5-1|TRBJ1-1|-|-
CASSLTGWETEAFF
TGCGCCAGCAGCTTGACAGGGTGGGAAACTGAAGCTTTCTTT
>TRBV29-1|TRBJ1-2|-|-
CSVEGRGADGYTF
TGCAGCGTTGAAGGTCGGGGGGCGGACGGCTACACCTTC
>TRBV7-9|TRBJ2-2|-|-
CASSLAAGELFF
TGTGCCAGCAGCCTGGCGGCCGGGGAGCTGTTTTTT
>TRBV4-1|TRBJ1-5|TRBD1|once
CASSQKGTGNLQPQHF
TGCGCCAGCAGCCAAAAGGGGACAGGGAATTTACAGCCCCAGCATTTT
>TRBV2|TRBJ2-1|TRBD1|-
CASSVGQGRGSSYNEQFF
TGTGCCAGCAGTGTTGGACAGGGAAGGGGAAGCTCCTACAATGAGCAGTTCTTC
>TRBV30|TRBJ2-1|TRBD1|-
CAWSPGQGASYNEQFF
TGTGCCTGGAGCCCGGGACAGGGGGCCTCCTACAATGAGCAGTTCTTC
>TRBV4-2|TRBJ1-4|TRBD1|once
CASSQVGQGDEKLFF
TGTGCCAGCAGCCAAGTCGGACAGGGTGATGAAAAACTGTTTTTT
>TRBV5-1|TRBJ2-5|-|-
CASSSPGSGETQYF
TGCGCCAGCAGCTCTCCAGGGTCCGGGGAGACCCAGTACTTC
>TRBV11-3|TRBJ1-1|-|-
CASSPGGFGGTEAFF
TGTGCCAGCAGCCCCGGGGGTTTTGGGGGCACTGAAGCTTTCTTT
>TRBV5-4|TRBJ2-5|TRBD2|-
CASSSKLAGQETQYF
TGTGCCAGCAGCAGCAAGTTAGCGGGGCAAGAGACCCAGTACTTC
>TRBV9|TRBJ1-4|TRBD1|-
CASGTEGEKLFF
TGTGCCAGCGGGACAGAAGGCGAAAAACTGTTTTTT
>TRBV5-1|TRBJ2-3|TRBD1|-
CASSLGTGTDTQYF
TGCGCCAGCAGCTTGGGGACAGGAACAGATACGCAGTATTTT
>TRBV28|TRBJ2-4|-|-
CASKGLIRDKNIQYF
TGTGCCAGCAAGGGATTGATCCGGGACAAAAACATTCAGTACTTC
>TRBV3-1/TRBV3-2|TRBJ1-1|-|once
CASSQRSTGTEAFF
TGTGCCAGCAGCCAAAGGTCGACGGGCACTGAAGCTTTCTTT
>TRBV28|TRBJ2-7|TRBD1|-
CASSPLRDSLYEQYF
TGTGCCAGCAGTCCTCTCCGGGACAGCCTCTACGAGCAGTACTTC
>TRBV27|TRBJ2-3|TRBD2|-
CASSQRLAPDTQYF
TGTGCCAGCAGCCAACGACTAGCTCCAGATACGCAGTATTTT
>TRBV6-1|TRBJ2-2|-|-
CASSEPFQGAGELFF
TGTGCCAGCAGTGAGCCTTTTCAGGGTGCCGGGGAGCTGTTTTTT
>TRBV10-3|TRBJ1-2|TRBD1|-
CAITGGNYGYTF
TGTGCCATCACAGGGGGGAACTATGGCTACACCTTC
>TRBV9|TRBJ2-1|TRBD2|-
CASSVGTSGRALYNEQFF
TGTGCCAGCAGCGTAGGAACTAGCGGGAGGGCCTTGTACAATGAGCAGTTCTTC
>TRBV10-1|TRBJ2-5|TRBD2|-
CASSESRSGGAETQYF
TGCGCCAGCAGTGAGTCGAGGAGCGGGGGGGCGGAGACCCAGTACTTC
>TRBV7-3|TRBJ2-3|-|-
CASSSGGNTQYF
TGTGCCAGCAGCTCCGGGGGAAATACGCAGTATTTT
>TRBV7-8|TRBJ2-2|TRBD2|-
CASSFSGGANTGELFF
TGTGCCAGCAGCTTTAGCGGGGGGGCGAACACCGGGGAGCTGTTTTTT
>TRBV12-3/TRBV12-4|TRBJ1-1|-|-
CASSALQVGEAFF
TGTGCCAGCAGCGCATTACAGGTGGGCGAAGCTTTCTTT
>TRBV28|TRBJ1-2|TRBD1|-
CASAPGTGAGYGYTF
TGTGCCAGTGCCCCCGGGACAGGGGCGGGCTATGGCTACACCTTC
>TRBV2|TRBJ1-2|-|-
CASSGAEGNGYTF
TGTGCCAGCAGTGGGGCCGAGGGAAATGGCTACACCTTC
>TRBV11-3|TRBJ2-1|TRBD2|-
CASSPEAGISGRNEQFF
TGTGCCAGCAGCCCAGAAGCAGGGATTAGCGGGAGGAATGAGCAGTTCTTC
>TRBV9|TRBJ2-3|-|-
CASSLFLKDTQYF
TGTGCCAGCAGCCTATTCCTCAAAGATACGCAGTATTTT
>TRBV7-2|TRBJ2-3|-|-
CASSSPSGTPATQYF
TGTGCCAGCTCCTCACCAAGCGGGACACCGGCTACGCAGTATTTT
>TRBV6-5|TRBJ2-2|-|-
CASSRTGWELFF
TGTGCCAGCAGCCGTACAGGGTGGGAGCTGTTTTTT
>TRBV7-2|TRBJ2-7|TRBD1|-
CASSSRTGGAEQYF
TGTGCCAGCAGCTCCCGGACAGGGGGCGCCGAGCAGTACTTC
>TRBV2|TRBJ2-3|-|-
CASSPSRVTDTQYF
TGTGCCAGCAGTCCTTCTCGGGTGACAGATACGCAGTATTTT
>TRBV29-1|TRBJ1-1|TRBD1|-
CSVQTGTGNAFF
TGCAGCGTCCAGACCGGGACAGGGAACGCTTTCTTT
>TRBV30|TRBJ2-1|-|-
CAWSVSGNEQFF
TGTGCCTGGAGTGTTTCGGGCAATGAGCAGTTCTTC
>TRBV27|TRBJ2-7|-|-
CATYPPGGLLTYEQYF
TGTGCCACCTACCCCCCCGGTGGACTGCTGACCTACGAGCAGTACTTC
>TRBV7-2|TRBJ2-1|TRBD2|-
CASSAPGLAYNEQFF
TGTGCCAGCAGCGCCCCGGGACTAGCGTACAATGAGCAGTTCTTC
>TRBV12-5|TRBJ1-1|TRBD1|-
CASGSNPGTGNTEAFF
TGTGCTAGTGGTTCAAATCCCGGGACAGGGAACACTGAAGCTTTCTTT
>TRBV28|TRBJ2-5|TRBD1|many
CASSKGQSYPGTQYF
TGTGCCAGCAGTAAGGGACAGTCTTATCCGGGGACCCAGTACTTC
>TRBV15|TRBJ1-4|TRBD1|-
CATSGILTGGEKLFF
TGTGCCACCAGCGGAATATTAACAGGGGGAGAAAAACTGTTTTTT
>TRBV11-3|TRBJ2-1|TRBD2|-
CASSLAGTSSNEQFF
TGTGCCAGCAGCTTGGCCGGGACTAGCAGCAATGAGCAGTTCTTC
>TRBV11-1|TRBJ2-1|TRBD2|-
CASSLSGTSAYNEQFF
TGTGCCAGCAGCTTAAGTGGGACTAGTGCCTACAATGAGCAGTTCTTC
>TRBV7-2|TRBJ2-7|-|-
CASSLQDSSYEQYF
TGTGCCAGCAGCTTACAGGACAGCTCCTACGAGCAGTACTTC
>TRBV28|TRBJ2-7|-|-
CASETGSAYEQYF
TGTGCCAGTGAGACAGGTTCCGCTTACGAGCAGTACTTC
>TRBV2|TRBJ2-7|TRBD1|-
CASTYRDSTYEQYF
TGTGCCAGCACCTACCGGGACAGCACCTACGAGCAGTACTTC